This T cell receptor beta chain derives from a study of blood T cell repertoires in COVID-19. Overall study: Samples of COVID-19 (acute and convalescent) were obtained from the United States, Italy and Spain. PBMCs, B-cell-depleted T cells, or T cells provided the cDNA or gDNA that made up the material.

Profiled with immunoSEQ multiplex PCR; TCRdb holds only in-frame clones, not every one. This table holds just under 35,000 clones, roughly 86% found once. About this clone itself: One junction end disagrees with the germline gene, perhaps due to a read error.

The CDR3 contains 13 residues. CDR1 is MDHEN and CDR2 is SYDVKM in the germline V gene. Material: peripheral blood. The clonotype comes from a human donor in a cohort sampled during active COVID-19. The chain couples TRBV28 to TRBJ1-5; D ambiguous. CDR3 in amino acids: CASSLSLLSSGYF. For the CDR3, the DNA is TGTGCCAGCAGTTTGTCCCTCCTATCTAGTGGGTATTTT.